The 6 T cell receptor beta chains reported below all come from one sample, sequenced in a study of monozygotic twins with inflammatory bowel disease. TCRdb re-called the 5' RACE reads; every CDR3 protein appears as one record, without DNA. The ten most abundant clones cover 2.4% of a sample with hundreds of thousands of distinct CDR3 sequences. Sample: blood. The receptors were gathered from a human donor with ulcerative colitis or Crohn's disease, or a healthy co-twin of an affected twin (not recorded which).

V and J are TRBV7-2 and TRBJ2-7; without DNA, the TCRdb call of TRBD2 cannot be checked. The CDR3 has 17 residues. CDR1 and CDR2 from the germline V gene are SGHTA and FQGNSA. The CDR3 loop is CASSFLAGGPGDYEQYF.

The chain joins TRBV15 to TRBJ2-1. The CDR3 has 11 amino acids. CDR1 is LNHNV and CDR2 is YYDKDF in the germline V gene (reference sequence). CDR3 protein: CATSTYNEQFF. The entire variable domain, with the rest obtained from reference TRBV15 and TRBJ2-1, is as follows: DAMVIQNPRYQVTQFGKPVTLSCSQTLNHNVMYWYQQKSSQAPKLLFHYYDKDFNNEADTPDNFQSRRPNTSFCFLDIRSPGLGDTAMYLCATSTYNEQFFGPGTRLTVL.

The genes are TRBV4-1 and TRBJ1-2. The CDR3 is 13 residues long. Germline V gene lookup returns CDR1 MGHRA and CDR2 YSYEKL. The CDR3 sequence: CASSQGGRYGYTF.

The rearrangement links TRBV5-1 to TRBJ1-1. Germline CDR1 is SGHRS and CDR2 is YFSETQ. CDR3 length equals 14 residues. This CDR3 reads CASSPDGPNTEAFF. Drawing the rest from reference TRBV5-1 and TRBJ1-1, the complete variable domain is KAGVTQTPRYLIKTRGQQVTLSCSPISGHRSVSWYQQTPGQGLQFLFEYFSETQRNKGNFPGRFSGRQFSNSRSEMNVSTLELGDSALYLCASSPDGPNTEAFFGQGTRLTVV.

The chain's CDR3 is CASSLSVSGANVLTF. This sequence joins TRBV5-1 and TRBJ2-6. This CDR3 region has 15 residues. Germline values: CDR1 SGHRS, CDR2 YFSETQ.

The genes are TRBV5-1 and TRBJ2-7. CDR1 is SGHRS and CDR2 is YFSETQ in the germline V gene. The CDR3 is 14 amino acids. CDR3 residues: CASSLNTGSYEQYF.